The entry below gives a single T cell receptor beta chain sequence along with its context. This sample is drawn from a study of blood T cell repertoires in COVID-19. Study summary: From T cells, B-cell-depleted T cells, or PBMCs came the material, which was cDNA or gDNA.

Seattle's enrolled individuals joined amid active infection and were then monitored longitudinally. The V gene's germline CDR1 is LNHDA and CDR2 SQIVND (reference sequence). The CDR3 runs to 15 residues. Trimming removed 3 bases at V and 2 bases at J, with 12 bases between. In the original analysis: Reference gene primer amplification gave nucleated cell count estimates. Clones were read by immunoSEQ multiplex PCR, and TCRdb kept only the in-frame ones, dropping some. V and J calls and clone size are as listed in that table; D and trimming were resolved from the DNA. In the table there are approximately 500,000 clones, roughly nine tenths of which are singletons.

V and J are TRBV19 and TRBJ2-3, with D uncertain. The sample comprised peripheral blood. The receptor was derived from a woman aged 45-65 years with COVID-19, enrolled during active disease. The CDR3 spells CASSIGVYPTDTQYF. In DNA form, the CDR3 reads TGTGCCAGTAGTATCGGAGTGTATCCCACAGATACGCAGTATTTT.